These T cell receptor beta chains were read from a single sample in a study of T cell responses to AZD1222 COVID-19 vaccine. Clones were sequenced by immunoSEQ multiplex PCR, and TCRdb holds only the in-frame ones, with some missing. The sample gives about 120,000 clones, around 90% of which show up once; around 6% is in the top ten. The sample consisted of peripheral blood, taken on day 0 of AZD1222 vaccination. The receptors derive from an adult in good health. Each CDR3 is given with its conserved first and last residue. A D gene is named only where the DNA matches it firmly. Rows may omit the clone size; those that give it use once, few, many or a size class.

TGTGCCAGCAGTGCATCACTAAATGAAAAACTGTTTTTT,CASSASLNEKLFF,.,.,TRBJ1-4,TRBV6-4
TGTGCCAGCAAGACGGGACTAGGGGAGACCGGGGAGCTGTTTTTT,CASKTGLGETGELFF,.,TRBD2,TRBJ2-2,TRBV6-5
TGCGCCAGCAGCTTGGGCAGCTCTAACTATGGCTACACCTTC,CASSLGSSNYGYTF,.,.,TRBJ1-2,TRBV5-1
TGTGCCAGCAGCTCCATCGACAGGGGGCGGTCAGATACGCAGTATTTT,CASSSIDRGRSDTQYF,.,TRBD1,TRBJ2-3,TRBV7-9
TGTGCCATCAGTAATCCCGGCTTTGGAGGGAACACTGAAGCTTTCTTT,CAISNPGFGGNTEAFF,few,.,TRBJ1-1,TRBV10-3
TGTGCCATCAGTGCCGAAGGGGGCCGTCAGCCCCAGCATTTT,CAISAEGGRQPQHF,.,TRBD1,TRBJ1-5,TRBV10-3
TGTGCCAGCAGTTTATGGGGACGCACAACCGGAAACATTCAGTACTTC,CASSLWGRTTGNIQYF,.,.,TRBJ2-4,TRBV28
TGTGCCAGCAGCCAGGGGAATTACCCTAACTATGGCTACACCTTC,CASSQGNYPNYGYTF,.,.,TRBJ1-2,TRBV4-2
TGTGCCAGCAGCCCTACAGTGGGCTATGGCTACACCTTC,CASSPTVGYGYTF,.,.,TRBJ1-2,TRBV11-2
TGTGCCATCAGGGGGAATCAGGGTTACGAGCAGTACTTC,CAIRGNQGYEQYF,.,.,TRBJ2-7,TRBV10-3
TGTGCCAGTAGTATGTTGGGACAGCGATCTGAGGCCCAGTACTTC,CASSMLGQRSEAQYF,.,TRBD1,TRBJ2-5,TRBV19
TGTGCCAGCAGTACTCGCGGGGGGATCCAAGAGACCCAGTACTTC,CASSTRGGIQETQYF,.,TRBD2,TRBJ2-5,TRBV27
TGTGCCAGCAGTGAAAGAAGCGGGAGTGGCTACGAGCAGTACTTC,CASSERSGSGYEQYF,.,TRBD2,TRBJ2-7,TRBV2
TGTGCCAGTAGTACAGGGACGGGAAGGGACAGCGGGAGCTCCTACAATGAGCAGTTCTTC,CASSTGTGRDSGSSYNEQFF,.,.,TRBJ2-1,TRBV19
TGTGCCAGCAGTTTACGTCCGGGGAGGAACTATGGCTACACCTTC,CASSLRPGRNYGYTF,.,.,TRBJ1-2,TRBV27
TGTGCCAGCAGCATAGGACAGGGACTGAGAATGAACACTGAAGCTTTCTTT,CASSIGQGLRMNTEAFF,.,TRBD1,TRBJ1-1,TRBV9